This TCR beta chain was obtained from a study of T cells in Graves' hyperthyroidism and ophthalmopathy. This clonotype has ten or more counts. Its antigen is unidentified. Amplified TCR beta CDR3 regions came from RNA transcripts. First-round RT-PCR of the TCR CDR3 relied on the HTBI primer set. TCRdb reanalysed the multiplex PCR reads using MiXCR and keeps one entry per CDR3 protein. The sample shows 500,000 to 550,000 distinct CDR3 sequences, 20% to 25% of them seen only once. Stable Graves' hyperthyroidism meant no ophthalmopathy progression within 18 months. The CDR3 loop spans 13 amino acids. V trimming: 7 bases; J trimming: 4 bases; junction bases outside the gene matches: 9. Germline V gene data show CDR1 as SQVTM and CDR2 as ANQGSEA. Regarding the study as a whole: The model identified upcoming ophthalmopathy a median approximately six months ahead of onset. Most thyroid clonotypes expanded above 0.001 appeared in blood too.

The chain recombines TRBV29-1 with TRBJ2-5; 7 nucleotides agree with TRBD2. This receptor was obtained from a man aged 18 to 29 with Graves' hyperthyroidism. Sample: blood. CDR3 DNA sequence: TGCAGCGGGGGAGGGCACGATTCAGAGACCCAGTACTTC. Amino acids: CSGGGHDSETQYF.